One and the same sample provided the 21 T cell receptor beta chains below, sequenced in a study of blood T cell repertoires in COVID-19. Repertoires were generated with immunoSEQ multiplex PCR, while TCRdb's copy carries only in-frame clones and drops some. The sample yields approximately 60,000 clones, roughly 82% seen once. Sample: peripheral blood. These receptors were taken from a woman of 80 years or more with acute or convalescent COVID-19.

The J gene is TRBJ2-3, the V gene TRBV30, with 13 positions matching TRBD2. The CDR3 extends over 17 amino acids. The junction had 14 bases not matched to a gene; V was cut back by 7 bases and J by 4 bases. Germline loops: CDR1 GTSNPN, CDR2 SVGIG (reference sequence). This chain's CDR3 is CAFGPGLAGFGSDTQYF. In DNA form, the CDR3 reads TGTGCCTTCGGACCGGGACTAGCGGGATTCGGATCAGATACGCAGTATTTT.

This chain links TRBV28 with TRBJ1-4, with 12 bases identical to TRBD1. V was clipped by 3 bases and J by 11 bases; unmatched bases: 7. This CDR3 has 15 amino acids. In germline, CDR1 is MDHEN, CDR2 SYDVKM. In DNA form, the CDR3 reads TGTGCCAGCAGTTTGTACGGGACAGGGGGCGGGAAACTGTTTTTT. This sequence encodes CASSLYGTGGGKLFF.

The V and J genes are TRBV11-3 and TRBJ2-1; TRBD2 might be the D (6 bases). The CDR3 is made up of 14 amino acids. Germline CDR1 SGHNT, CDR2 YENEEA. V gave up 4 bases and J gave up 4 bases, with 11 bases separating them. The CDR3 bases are TGTGCCAGCAGCTACAAGGGACTGTACAATGAGCAGTTCTTC. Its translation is CASSYKGLYNEQFF.

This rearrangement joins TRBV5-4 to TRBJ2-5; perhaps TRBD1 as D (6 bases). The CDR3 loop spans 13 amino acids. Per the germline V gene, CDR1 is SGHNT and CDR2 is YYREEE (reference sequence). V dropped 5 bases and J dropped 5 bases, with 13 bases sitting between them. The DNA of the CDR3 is TGTGCCAGCAGTCAACAGGGCGAGGAGACCCAGTACTTC. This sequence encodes CASSQQGEETQYF.

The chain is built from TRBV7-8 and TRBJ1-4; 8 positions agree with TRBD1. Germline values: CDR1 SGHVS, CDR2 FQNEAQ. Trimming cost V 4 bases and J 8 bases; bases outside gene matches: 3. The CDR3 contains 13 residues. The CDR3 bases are TGTGCCAGCAGCTCCCACAGGGGGGAAAAACTGTTTTTT. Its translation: CASSSHRGEKLFF. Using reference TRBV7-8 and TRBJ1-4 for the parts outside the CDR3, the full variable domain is GAGVSQSPRYKVAKRGQDVALRCDPISGHVSLFWYQQALGQGPEFLTYFQNEAQLDKSGLPSDRFFAERPEGSVSTLKIQRTQQEDSAVYLCASSSHRGEKLFFGSGTQLSVL.

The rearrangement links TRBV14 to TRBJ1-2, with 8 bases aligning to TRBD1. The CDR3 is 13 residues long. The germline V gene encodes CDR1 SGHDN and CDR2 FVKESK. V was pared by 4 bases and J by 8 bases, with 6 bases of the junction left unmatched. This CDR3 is CASSLDRARGYTF. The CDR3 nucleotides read TGTGCCAGCAGCCTGGACAGGGCCAGGGGCTACACCTTC.

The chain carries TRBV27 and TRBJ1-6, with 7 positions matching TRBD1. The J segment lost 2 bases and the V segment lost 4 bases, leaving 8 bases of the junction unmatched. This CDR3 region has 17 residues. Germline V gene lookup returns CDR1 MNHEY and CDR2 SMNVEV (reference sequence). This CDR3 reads CASSSTGVVAYNSPLHF. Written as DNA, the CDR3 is TGTGCCAGCAGTTCTACAGGGGTCGTGGCCTATAATTCACCCCTCCACTTT.

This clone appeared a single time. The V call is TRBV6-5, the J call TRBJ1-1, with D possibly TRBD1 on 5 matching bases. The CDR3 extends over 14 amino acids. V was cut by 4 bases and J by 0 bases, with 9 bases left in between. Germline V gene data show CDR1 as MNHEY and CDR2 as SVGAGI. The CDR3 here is CASSSRALNTEAFF. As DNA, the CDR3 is TGTGCCAGCAGTTCCAGGGCTCTGAACACTGAAGCTTTCTTT.

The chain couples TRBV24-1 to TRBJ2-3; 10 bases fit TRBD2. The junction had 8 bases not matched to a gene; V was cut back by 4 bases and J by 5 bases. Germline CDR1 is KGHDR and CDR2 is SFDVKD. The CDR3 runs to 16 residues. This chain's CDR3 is CATSDRVAGGKDTQYF. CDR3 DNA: TGTGCCACCAGTGACAGGGTAGCGGGAGGTAAAGATACGCAGTATTTT.

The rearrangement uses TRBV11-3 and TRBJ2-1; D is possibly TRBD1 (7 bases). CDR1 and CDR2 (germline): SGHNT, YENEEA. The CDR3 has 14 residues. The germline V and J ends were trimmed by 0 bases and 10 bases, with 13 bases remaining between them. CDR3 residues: CASSLDSQGGEQFF. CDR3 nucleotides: TGTGCCAGCAGCTTAGATTCCCAGGGGGGCGAGCAGTTCTTC.

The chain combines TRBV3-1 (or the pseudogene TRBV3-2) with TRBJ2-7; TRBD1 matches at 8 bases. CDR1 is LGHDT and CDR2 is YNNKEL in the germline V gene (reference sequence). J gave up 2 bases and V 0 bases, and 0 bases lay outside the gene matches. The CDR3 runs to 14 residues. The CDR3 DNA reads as TGTGCCAGCAGCCAAGAGGACAGGGCCTACGAGCAGTACTTC. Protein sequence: CASSQEDRAYEQYF.

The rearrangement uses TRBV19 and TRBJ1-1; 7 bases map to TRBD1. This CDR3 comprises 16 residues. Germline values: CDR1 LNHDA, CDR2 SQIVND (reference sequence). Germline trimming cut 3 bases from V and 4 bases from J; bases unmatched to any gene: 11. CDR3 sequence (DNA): TGTGCCAGTAGTATGGGGACAGCCTCAAGGGTCACTGAAGCTTTCTTT. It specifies CASSMGTASRVTEAFF. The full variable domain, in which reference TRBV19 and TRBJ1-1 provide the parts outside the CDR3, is DGGITQSPKYLFRKEGQNVTLSCEQNLNHDAMYWYRQDPGQGLRLIYYSQIVNDFQKGDIAEGYSVSREKKESFPLTVTSAQKNPTAFYLCASSMGTASRVTEAFFGQGTRLTVV.

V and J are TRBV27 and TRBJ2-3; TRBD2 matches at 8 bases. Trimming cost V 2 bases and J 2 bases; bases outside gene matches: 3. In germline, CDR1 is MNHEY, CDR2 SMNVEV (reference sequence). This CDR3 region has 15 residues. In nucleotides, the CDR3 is TGTGCCAGCAGTTTAGGGCGGGGGGTCACAGATACGCAGTATTTT. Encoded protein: CASSLGRGVTDTQYF.

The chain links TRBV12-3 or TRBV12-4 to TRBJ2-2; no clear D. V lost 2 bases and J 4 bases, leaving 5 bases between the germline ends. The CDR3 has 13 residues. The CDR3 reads CASSLFLTGELFF. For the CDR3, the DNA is TGTGCCAGCAGTTTATTCCTCACCGGGGAGCTGTTTTTT.

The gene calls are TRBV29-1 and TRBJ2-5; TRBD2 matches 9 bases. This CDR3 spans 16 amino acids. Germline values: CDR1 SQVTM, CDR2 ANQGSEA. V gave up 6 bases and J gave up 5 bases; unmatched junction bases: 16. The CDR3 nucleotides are TGCAGCGTCGGCGCGGCACTAGCGGGTAACTACGAGACCCAGTACTTC. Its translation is CSVGAALAGNYETQYF.

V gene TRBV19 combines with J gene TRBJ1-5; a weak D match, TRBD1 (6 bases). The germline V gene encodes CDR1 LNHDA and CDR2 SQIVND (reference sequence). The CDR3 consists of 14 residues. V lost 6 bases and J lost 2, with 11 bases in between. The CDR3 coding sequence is TGTGCCAGTAGCACACAGGGTGGCAATCAGCCCCAGCATTTT. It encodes CASSTQGGNQPQHF.

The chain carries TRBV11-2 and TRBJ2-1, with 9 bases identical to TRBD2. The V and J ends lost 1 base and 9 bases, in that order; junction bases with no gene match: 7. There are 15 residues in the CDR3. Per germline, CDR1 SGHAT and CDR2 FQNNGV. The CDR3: CASSLVSGRGGEQFF. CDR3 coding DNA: TGTGCCAGCAGCTTAGTTAGCGGGAGAGGTGGTGAGCAGTTCTTC.

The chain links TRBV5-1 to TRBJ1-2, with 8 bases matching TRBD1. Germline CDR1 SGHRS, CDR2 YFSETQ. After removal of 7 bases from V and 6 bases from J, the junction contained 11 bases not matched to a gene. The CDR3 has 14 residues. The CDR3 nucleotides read TGCGCCAGCCGAATGACAGGGGTAAGGGATGGCTACACCTTC. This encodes CASRMTGVRDGYTF.

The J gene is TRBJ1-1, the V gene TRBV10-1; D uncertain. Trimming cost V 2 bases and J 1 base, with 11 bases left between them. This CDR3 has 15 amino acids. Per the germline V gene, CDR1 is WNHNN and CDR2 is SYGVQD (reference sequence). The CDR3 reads CASSEGPARNTEAFF. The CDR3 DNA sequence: TGCGCCAGCAGTGAGGGGCCAGCCAGGAACACTGAAGCTTTCTTT.

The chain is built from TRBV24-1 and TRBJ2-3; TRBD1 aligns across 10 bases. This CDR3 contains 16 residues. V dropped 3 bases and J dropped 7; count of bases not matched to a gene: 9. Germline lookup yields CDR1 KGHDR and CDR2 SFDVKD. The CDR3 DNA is TGTGCCACCAGTGATCCGGGACAGGGGTTTATGAATACGCAGTATTTT. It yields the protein CATSDPGQGFMNTQYF.

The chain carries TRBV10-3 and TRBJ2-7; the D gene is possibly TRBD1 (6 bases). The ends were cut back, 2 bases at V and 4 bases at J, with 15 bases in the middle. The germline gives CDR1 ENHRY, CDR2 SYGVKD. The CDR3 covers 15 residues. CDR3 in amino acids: CAISEPHRQEYEQYF. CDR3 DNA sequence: TGTGCCATCAGTGAGCCACACCGACAGGAATACGAGCAGTACTTC.